The next 27 T cell receptor beta chains were all read from a single sample in a study of blood T cell repertoires in COVID-19. Assay used: immunoSEQ multiplex PCR; TCRdb lists only in-frame clones, some missing. The sample lists 72,000 or so clones; about 85% were seen once. The sample consisted of peripheral blood. The receptors here all came from a woman at least 80 years old with active or convalescent COVID-19.

The chain couples TRBV7-2 to TRBJ1-1; 7 bases align to TRBD1. Trimming cost V 1 base and J 1 base; bases outside gene matches: 6. Germline V gives CDR1 SGHTA, CDR2 FQGNSA. The CDR3 has 16 amino acids. The CDR3 sequence: CASSLVGTAPNTEAFF. Here the CDR3 DNA reads TGTGCCAGCAGCTTAGTGGGGACAGCGCCGAACACTGAAGCTTTCTTT.

DNA for the CDR3: TGTGCCAGCAGCTCGCAGGGGCAGGGGAACACTGAAGCTTTCTTT. It specifies CASSSQGQGNTEAFF. V is TRBV7-9 and J is TRBJ1-1; D may be TRBD1 (6 bases). CDR3 length: 15 residues. V was trimmed by 4 bases and J by 1 base, leaving 13 bases between them. Germline assignment: CDR1 SEHNR and CDR2 FQNEAQ (reference sequence).

This rearrangement joins TRBV5-5 to TRBJ2-2; TRBD1 matches at 8 bases. CDR3 length: 15 residues. The germline CDR1 and CDR2 sequences are SGHKS and YYEKEE (reference sequence). Losses at the gene ends were 3 bases for V and 4 bases for J; bases not matched to a gene: 5. The CDR3 is CASSWGTGGTGELFF. CDR3 sequence (DNA): TGTGCCAGCAGCTGGGGGACAGGAGGCACCGGGGAGCTGTTTTTT.

The chain has TRBV4-3 and TRBJ1-1; 8 positions match TRBD1. Germline CDR1 is LGHNA and CDR2 is YSLEER. V lost 3 bases to trimming and J lost 4 bases; unmatched junction nucleotides: 10. The CDR3 is made up of 16 amino acids. The CDR3, as DNA: TGCGCCAGCAGCCATGCCCGGCCAGGGGGCCTCACTGAAGCTTTCTTT. Its translation is CASSHARPGGLTEAFF.

V and J are TRBV9 and TRBJ1-1; no clear D gene. V lost 2 bases and J lost 1, with 6 bases in between. This CDR3 comprises 13 residues. Germline V gene data show CDR1 as SGDLS and CDR2 as YYNGEE. Here the CDR3 DNA reads TGTGCCAGCAGCGTCCAGGAGAACACTGAAGCTTTCTTT. Protein product: CASSVQENTEAFF.

The chain employs TRBV7-8 and TRBJ2-7; perhaps TRBD2 as D (7 bases). The V and J ends lost 4 bases and 0 bases respectively, with 16 bases between them. The CDR3 contains 16 residues. Germline-derived CDR1 and CDR2 are SGHVS and FQNEAQ. The CDR3, as DNA: TGTGCCAGCAGCTCAATGGGGGGGCCGAGCTCCTACGAGCAGTACTTC. Its protein product is CASSSMGGPSSYEQYF.

The genes are TRBV11-2 and TRBJ2-3; 7 bases are shared with TRBD2. J was trimmed by 0 bases and V by 5 bases; bases with no gene match: 5. In germline, CDR1 is SGHAT, CDR2 FQNNGV. The CDR3 loop spans 15 amino acids. CDR3 bases: TGTGCCAGCAGCCGGAATAGCGGGAGCACAGATACGCAGTATTTT. Its translation is CASSRNSGSTDTQYF. The full variable domain, with the rest looked up from reference TRBV11-2 and TRBJ2-3, is EAGVAQSPRYKIIEKRQSVAFWCNPISGHATLYWYQQILGQGPKLLIQFQNNGVVDDSQLPKDRFSAERLKGVDSTLKIQPAKLEDSAVYLCASSRNSGSTDTQYFGPGTRLTVL.

The chain carries TRBV4-3 and TRBJ1-1, with 9 bases aligning to TRBD1. CDR3 length: 15 amino acids. Germline-derived CDR1 and CDR2 are LGHNA and YSLEER. Trimming at V came to 0 bases and at J to 5 bases, leaving 4 bases not matched to a gene. For the CDR3, the DNA is TGCGCCAGCAGCCAAGAACAGGGGGCAGGTACTGAAGCTTTCTTT. Its protein product is CASSQEQGAGTEAFF.

CDR3 loop: CSVDPGQLPYNEQFF. CDR3 DNA: TGCAGCGTCGATCCGGGACAGCTTCCATACAATGAGCAGTTCTTC. The chain uses TRBV29-1 and TRBJ2-1, with 7 bases that match TRBD1. The CDR3 sequence is 15 residues long. CDR1 is SQVTM and CDR2 is ANQGSEA in the germline V gene. Unmatched junction bases numbered 12, after V lost 6 bases and J lost 4 bases.

The rearrangement links TRBV7-9 to TRBJ2-7; D remains ambiguous. CDR3 length equals 13 residues. The V end was cut by 2 bases, the J end by 4 bases, with 9 bases between. CDR1 and CDR2 (germline): SEHNR, FQNEAQ (reference sequence). CDR3 region: CASSLPAEYEQYF. CDR3 nucleotides: TGTGCCAGCAGCTTACCGGCGGAGTACGAGCAGTACTTC.

The V gene is TRBV11-2, the J gene TRBJ2-1; possibly TRBD2 for D (6 bases). CDR3 size: 15 residues. Germline V lookup: CDR1 SGHAT, CDR2 FQNNGV. V was shortened by 4 bases and J by 6 bases, with 16 bases between the two germline ends. CDR3 loop: CASSSLWGLPNEQFF. The CDR3, as DNA: TGTGCCAGCAGCTCTCTGTGGGGACTTCCCAATGAGCAGTTCTTC.

The chain couples TRBV30 to TRBJ1-1; 11 bases are shared with TRBD1. This CDR3 is 15 amino acids long. The germline V gene has CDR1 GTSNPN and CDR2 SVGIG (reference sequence). Trimming cost V 2 bases and J 5 bases; bases outside gene matches: 7. The CDR3: CAWSTLGQGATEAFF. The CDR3 nucleotides are TGTGCCTGGAGTACCCTTGGACAGGGGGCGACTGAAGCTTTCTTT.

This chain links TRBV29-1 with TRBJ1-4, with D unclear. Germline CDR1 is SQVTM and CDR2 is ANQGSEA. V gave up 0 bases and J gave up 11 bases, with 10 bases separating them. The CDR3 is 12 residues long. The CDR3 here is CSVEDLYGKLFF. As DNA, the CDR3 is TGCAGCGTTGAAGATCTTTACGGGAAACTGTTTTTT.

The genes are TRBV6-5 and TRBJ2-3, with 9 bases identical to TRBD2. The CDR3 has 13 amino acids. The germline V gene has CDR1 MNHEY and CDR2 SVGAGI. V shed 8 bases, J shed 7 bases, and the junction held 7 bases outside the gene matches. The DNA of the CDR3 is TGTGCCAGCGAGGCTAGCGGGGTAAATACGCAGTATTTT. Protein product: CASEASGVNTQYF.

The rearrangement joins TRBV18 to TRBJ1-1; tentatively, D is TRBD1 (6 bases). Deletions cut 2 bases from V and 2 bases from J, with 15 bases between. Per the germline V gene, CDR1 is KGHSH and CDR2 is LQKENI. The CDR3 spans 16 residues. The CDR3 region has the DNA TGTGCCAGCTCACCAGACGTGGACAGATATAACACTGAAGCTTTCTTT. This encodes CASSPDVDRYNTEAFF.

The chain is built from TRBV6-1 and TRBJ1-5; maybe TRBD1 (5 bases). V shed 2 bases and J shed 3 bases, with 14 bases lying between them. The CDR3 has 16 residues. Per germline, CDR1 MNHNS and CDR2 SASEGT. CDR3 residues: CASSERTSSFNQPQHF. CDR3 nucleotide sequence: TGTGCCAGCAGTGAACGGACAAGTTCTTTCAATCAGCCCCAGCATTTT.

The chain recombines TRBV6-2 or TRBV6-3 with TRBJ2-3, with D perhaps matching TRBD2 (7 bases). Germline V CDR1 and CDR2: MNHEY, SVGEGT. The CDR3 is 16 amino acids. V was trimmed by 0 bases and J by 6 bases, leaving 16 bases between them. In DNA, the CDR3 is TGTGCCAGCAGTTACTCGGGGGCGGGGGACTCGGATACGCAGTATTTT. Translation: CASSYSGAGDSDTQYF.

The chain combines TRBV12-3 or TRBV12-4 with TRBJ1-2; TRBD1 matches at 9 bases. Unmatched junction bases numbered 6, after V lost 6 bases and J lost 7 bases. The CDR3 is made up of 13 amino acids. CDR3 protein: CASRPGTGFGYTF. The CDR3 DNA follows: TGTGCCAGCAGGCCCGGGACAGGGTTTGGCTACACCTTC.

J is TRBJ1-2 and V is TRBV29-1; 8 bases line up with TRBD1. V lost 2 bases and J lost 7; bases outside the gene matches: 9. Germline assignment: CDR1 SQVTM and CDR2 ANQGSEA. This CDR3 is 14 amino acids long. For the CDR3, the DNA is TGCAGCGTTGAAACCTCAGGGGGCGCAGGTGGCTACACCTTC. This sequence encodes CSVETSGGAGGYTF. Full variable domain (outside the CDR3, taken from reference TRBV29-1 and TRBJ1-2): SAVISQKPSRDICQRGTSLTIQCQVDSQVTMMFWYRQQPGQSLTLIATANQGSEATYESGFVIDKFPISRPNLTFSTLTVSNMSPEDSSIYLCSVETSGGAGGYTFGSGTRLTVV.

The chain couples TRBV7-3 to TRBJ1-2, with 9 bases lining up with TRBD1. The CDR3 is made up of 15 amino acids. V lost 3 bases and J lost 5; bases outside the gene matches: 7. Germline CDR1 is SGHTA and CDR2 is FQGTGA. CDR3 DNA: TGTGCCAGCAGCTTTCCGGGACAGGGTCATTATGGCTACACCTTC. It yields the protein CASSFPGQGHYGYTF.

The chain recombines TRBV6-5 with TRBJ2-1; 7 nucleotides agree with TRBD2. V was clipped by 8 bases and J by 10 bases; unmatched bases: 8. This CDR3 contains 12 residues. Germline CDR1 and CDR2: MNHEY and SVGAGI. The CDR3 bases are TGTGCCAGCGGGGGGGTCGACTTGGAGCAGTTCTTC. Translated, it gives CASGGVDLEQFF.

The chain carries TRBV2 and TRBJ2-5, with D hard to call. The V and J ends lost 5 bases and 0 bases respectively, with 7 bases between them. Germline values: CDR1 SNHLY, CDR2 FYNNEI. The CDR3 spans 13 residues. The CDR3 reads CASSWSDQETQYF. The CDR3 DNA reads TGTGCCAGCAGTTGGTCAGACCAAGAGACCCAGTACTTC.

The rearrangement uses TRBV5-1 and TRBJ1-1; D unresolved. Trimming took 2 bases from V and 0 from J, leaving 8 bases between them. CDR3 size: 14 residues. Germline lookup yields CDR1 SGHRS and CDR2 YFSETQ. The CDR3 loop is CASSLNAVNTEAFF. Written as DNA, the CDR3 is TGCGCCAGCAGCTTAAACGCAGTGAACACTGAAGCTTTCTTT.

The chain combines TRBV6-2 or TRBV6-3 with TRBJ2-2, with D hard to call. V dropped 3 bases and J dropped 5 bases, with 7 bases sitting between them. This CDR3 is built from 13 residues. The germline gives CDR1 MNHEY, CDR2 SVGEGT. The CDR3 is CASSYYKTGELFF. CDR3 sequence (DNA): TGTGCCAGCAGTTATTACAAAACCGGGGAGCTGTTTTTT.

J is TRBJ1-1 and V is TRBV5-6; D gene uncertain. Trimming removed 4 bases from V and 7 bases from J, with 11 bases in between. The CDR3 has 12 residues. CDR1 and CDR2 (germline): SGHDT, YYEEEE. DNA for the CDR3: TGTGCCAGCAGCCCACCGACTGGTGAAGCTTTCTTT. Amino acid sequence: CASSPPTGEAFF. Full variable domain (rest looked up from reference TRBV5-6 and TRBJ1-1): DAGVTQSPTHLIKTRGQQVTLRCSPKSGHDTVSWYQQALGQGPQFIFQYYEEEERQRGNFPDRFSGHQFPNYSSELNVNALLLGDSALYLCASSPPTGEAFFGQGTRLTVV.

The chain employs TRBV15 and TRBJ1-5, with TRBD1 matching 9 bases. The CDR3 contains 15 residues. In germline, CDR1 is LNHNV, CDR2 YYDKDF (reference sequence). V shed 5 bases, J shed 2 bases, and the junction held 4 bases outside the gene matches. The DNA for the CDR3 is TGTGCCACCAGCTTGGACAGGGGAGGCAATCAGCCCCAGCATTTT. It encodes CATSLDRGGNQPQHF.

V usage is TRBV6-2 or TRBV6-3 and J usage is TRBJ2-5; 11 bases match TRBD2. The CDR3 covers 15 residues. The germline V gene has CDR1 MNHEY and CDR2 SVGEGT. The ends lost 0 bases at V and 4 bases at J; junction bases unmatched: 1. CDR3 loop: CASSYSTSGAETQYF. The CDR3 DNA follows: TGTGCCAGCAGTTACTCGACTAGCGGGGCAGAGACCCAGTACTTC.